The 29 T cell receptor beta chains given below trace back to one sample, sequenced in a study of blood T cell repertoires in COVID-19. Measured with immunoSEQ multiplex PCR; TCRdb has only the in-frame clones, and not every one. This sample has approximately 150,000 clones, with approximately 88% found just once. The sample was peripheral blood. Every receptor here comes from a man between 65 and 85 years old with acute or convalescent COVID-19.

The chain recombines TRBV9 with TRBJ2-2; tentatively, D is TRBD2 (5 bases). The CDR3 has 14 residues. The germline gives CDR1 SGDLS, CDR2 YYNGEE. V dropped 3 bases and J dropped 1 base, with 7 bases sitting between them. The CDR3 DNA follows: TGTGCCAGCAGCGCCGGGATGAACACCGGGGAGCTGTTTTTT. Residues: CASSAGMNTGELFF.

V is TRBV19 and J is TRBJ2-7; maybe TRBD1 (6 bases). The germline V gene encodes CDR1 LNHDA and CDR2 SQIVND (reference sequence). Between the trimmed V and J ends, which lost 6 bases and 0 bases, there was a span of 12 bases. The CDR3 loop spans 14 amino acids. The CDR3 DNA sequence: TGTGCCAGTAGCCGACAGGCCCACTCCTACGAGCAGTACTTC. Protein: CASSRQAHSYEQYF.

This clone appeared a single time. V gene TRBV2 combines with J gene TRBJ1-3; the D is unclear. CDR3 length: 15 amino acids. Trimming took 2 bases from V and 0 from J, leaving 8 bases between them. Per the germline V gene, CDR1 is SNHLY and CDR2 is FYNNEI. The CDR3 coding sequence is TGTGCCAGCAGTGAACTAGCCCGCTCTGGAAACACCATATATTTT. Amino acids: CASSELARSGNTIYF.

This clone has a single count. The J gene is TRBJ2-7, the V gene TRBV19; 7 bases agree with TRBD1. After removal of 0 bases from V and 4 bases from J, the junction contained 9 bases not matched to a gene. The CDR3 loop spans 16 amino acids. Germline V gives CDR1 LNHDA, CDR2 SQIVND (reference sequence). Here the CDR3 reads CASSIDYTGATYEQYF. The CDR3, as DNA: TGTGCCAGTAGTATAGATTATACAGGGGCGACATACGAGCAGTACTTC.

This CDR3 is CASSERGGITHEQYF. CDR3 DNA: TGTGCCAGCAGTGAAAGGGGGGGCATAACCCACGAGCAGTACTTC. The chain combines TRBV6-1 with TRBJ2-7, with TRBD2 as a possible D gene (7 bases). V was pared by 2 bases and J by 5 bases, with 16 bases between. This CDR3 has 15 amino acids. Germline CDR1 reads MNHNS; CDR2 reads SASEGT.

V is TRBV28 and J is TRBJ1-1, with D unresolved. The CDR3 totals 14 residues. V lost 4 bases and J lost 6, with 15 bases in between. CDR1 and CDR2 (germline): MDHEN, SYDVKM. The CDR3 loop is CASSSKWRFAEAFF. The CDR3 DNA reads as TGTGCCAGCAGTTCCAAGTGGAGGTTCGCTGAAGCTTTCTTT.

The chain recombines TRBV5-6 with TRBJ1-1; tentatively, D is TRBD1 (6 bases). The CDR3 is made up of 13 amino acids. The germline gives CDR1 SGHDT, CDR2 YYEEEE. V dropped 4 bases and J dropped 5 bases, with 12 bases sitting between them. Here the CDR3 reads CASSIGTQTEAFF. CDR3 DNA: TGTGCCAGCAGCATTGGGACACAGACTGAAGCTTTCTTT.

The table lists this clone with a count of one. This rearrangement joins TRBV7-2 to TRBJ2-7, with 8 positions matching TRBD2. The CDR3 extends over 15 amino acids. The trim removed 5 bases at V and 7 bases at J, leaving 13 bases unmatched. Germline V gene lookup returns CDR1 SGHTA and CDR2 FQGNSA. CDR3 DNA: TGTGCCAGCAGCCCCCAGGGACTAGTTTTGGGGGAGCAGTACTTC. Amino acids: CASSPQGLVLGEQYF.

The chain couples TRBV3-1 (or the pseudogene TRBV3-2) to TRBJ2-3; TRBD2 matches 14 bases. The CDR3 consists of 16 residues. The V segment lost 3 bases and the J segment 5 bases; nucleotides outside the gene matches: 4. Germline V gene lookup returns CDR1 LGHDT and CDR2 YNNKEL (reference sequence). CDR3 region: CASSHYGTSGRDTQYF. In DNA form, the CDR3 reads TGTGCCAGCAGCCACTACGGGACTAGCGGGAGAGATACGCAGTATTTT.

The chain employs TRBV6-1 and TRBJ2-2; the match to TRBD2 covers 8 bases. Trimming cost V 2 bases and J 0 bases; bases outside gene matches: 5. Germline CDR1 is MNHNS and CDR2 is SASEGT. The CDR3 totals 17 residues. The CDR3 spells CASSESGGGTNTGELFF. CDR3 nucleotide sequence: TGTGCCAGCAGTGAATCGGGAGGGGGTACGAACACCGGGGAGCTGTTTTTT.

The CDR3 DNA reads as TGCGCCAGCAGAACTACAGGTGTAGATAATTCACCCCTCCACTTT. It encodes CASRTTGVDNSPLHF. The rearrangement links TRBV5-1 to TRBJ1-6; D possibly corresponds to TRBD1 (5 bases). V was trimmed by 5 bases and J by 5 bases, leaving 14 bases between them. Germline CDR1 and CDR2: SGHRS and YFSETQ. This CDR3 region has 15 residues. Drawing the rest from reference TRBV5-1 and TRBJ1-6, the complete variable domain is KAGVTQTPRYLIKTRGQQVTLSCSPISGHRSVSWYQQTPGQGLQFLFEYFSETQRNKGNFPGRFSGRQFSNSRSEMNVSTLELGDSALYLCASRTTGVDNSPLHFGNGTRLTVT.

This clone was recorded only once. The chain employs TRBV20-1 and TRBJ1-5, with 7 bases identical to TRBD1. The CDR3 sequence is 13 residues long. Germline values: CDR1 DFQATT, CDR2 SNEGSKA (reference sequence). V shed 3 bases, J shed 3 bases, and the junction held 2 bases outside the gene matches. Here the CDR3 DNA reads TGCAGTGCTAGTGGGACAGTCAATCAGCCCCAGCATTTT. Protein: CSASGTVNQPQHF.

V usage is TRBV19 and J usage is TRBJ1-5; D might be TRBD1 (5 bases). V dropped 6 bases and J dropped 2 bases, with 14 bases sitting between them. CDR1 LNHDA and CDR2 SQIVND come from the germline V gene (reference sequence). This CDR3 has 15 residues. The CDR3 region is CASREGMRGNQPQHF. The DNA of the CDR3 is TGTGCCAGTAGGGAGGGGATGAGGGGCAATCAGCCCCAGCATTTT.

A single count supports this clone. This specimen includes other DNA sequences encoding the same CDR3. J is TRBJ2-7 and V is TRBV12-3 or TRBV12-4; D gene ambiguous. V gave up 2 bases and J gave up 4 bases, with 6 bases separating them. The CDR3 runs to 12 residues. The CDR3 DNA reads TGTGCCAGCAGTTTATATCGGTACGAGCAGTACTTC. Its translation is CASSLYRYEQYF.

This chain links TRBV11-2 with TRBJ1-5; 10 nucleotides align to TRBD1. Germline trimming cut 1 base from V and 7 bases from J; bases unmatched to any gene: 10. The CDR3 consists of 17 residues. Germline lookup yields CDR1 SGHAT and CDR2 FQNNGV. CDR3 sequence: CASSLGGQGKRGQPQHF. The CDR3, as DNA: TGTGCCAGCAGCTTAGGGGGACAGGGGAAGCGGGGACAGCCCCAGCATTTT.

The chain combines TRBV18 with TRBJ1-4; TRBD1 matches at 7 bases. The CDR3 covers 16 residues. With V trimmed by 6 bases and J by 3 bases, 10 bases remained unmatched. Germline CDR1 and CDR2: KGHSH and LQKENI. The CDR3 DNA follows: TGTGCCAGCTCCCTACGAACGGGACAGTCTAATGAAAAACTGTTTTTT. Amino acid sequence: CASSLRTGQSNEKLFF. Based on the CDR3 plus reference TRBV18 and TRBJ1-4, the full variable domain is NAGVMQNPRHLVRRRGQEARLRCSPMKGHSHVYWYRQLPEEGLKFMVYLQKENIIDESGMPKERFSAEFPKEGPSILRIQQVVRGDSAAYFCASSLRTGQSNEKLFFGSGTQLSVL.

The rearrangement links TRBV5-1 to TRBJ2-6; weak D call: TRBD2 (5 bases). The CDR3 has 16 amino acids. CDR1 is SGHRS, CDR2 YFSETQ, per germline. V was shortened by 1 base and J by 0 bases, with 8 bases between the two germline ends. In DNA, the CDR3 is TGCGCCAGCAGCTTGTCGGGAAGCTCTGGGGCCAACGTCCTGACTTTC. Residues: CASSLSGSSGANVLTF.

This clone showed up just once. The V gene is TRBV7-9, the J gene TRBJ2-5, with a possible D match to TRBD1 (6 bases). Germline CDR1 reads SEHNR; CDR2 reads FQNEAQ (reference sequence). This CDR3 has 17 residues. Trimming took 1 base from V and 4 from J, leaving 19 bases between them. DNA of the CDR3: TGTGCCAGCAGCTTAGGGGCAGGGGCAGGCACACGAGAGACCCAGTACTTC. It yields the protein CASSLGAGAGTRETQYF.

This chain uses TRBV7-9 with TRBJ1-1; no clear D gene. The CDR3 totals 15 residues. From germline, CDR1 is SEHNR and CDR2 FQNEAQ (reference sequence). V was cut by 1 base and J by 5 bases, with 14 bases left in between. The CDR3 spells CASSLDAVRGTEAFF. The CDR3 nucleotides read TGTGCCAGCAGCTTAGACGCGGTCCGGGGAACTGAAGCTTTCTTT. Variable domain in full (rest from reference TRBV7-9 and TRBJ1-1): DTGVSQNPRHKITKRGQNVTFRCDPISEHNRLYWYRQTLGQGPEFLTYFQNEAQLEKSRLLSDRFSAERPKGSFSTLEIQRTEQGDSAMYLCASSLDAVRGTEAFFGQGTRLTVV.

This rearrangement joins TRBV5-1 to TRBJ2-7, with a tentative D call TRBD1 (5 bases). CDR3 length: 15 amino acids. CDR1 SGHRS and CDR2 YFSETQ come from the germline V gene. Trimming took 3 bases from V and 2 from J, leaving 15 bases between them. The CDR3 loop reads CASSSSVGPTYEQYF. The CDR3 nucleotides are TGCGCCAGCAGCTCGTCAGTGGGGCCAACCTACGAGCAGTACTTC.

The chain is built from TRBV2 and TRBJ1-3; D unclear. Germline V gives CDR1 SNHLY, CDR2 FYNNEI. The CDR3 spans 14 residues. Trimming took off 8 bases at V and 0 bases at J, with 11 bases between the two ends. Written as DNA, the CDR3 is TGTGCCAGCTCGTTGGAGAACTCTGGAAACACCATATATTTT. This encodes CASSLENSGNTIYF.

The chain is built from TRBV2 and TRBJ2-5, with 12 bases that match TRBD1. The CDR3 extends over 16 amino acids. Germline values: CDR1 SNHLY, CDR2 FYNNEI. With 6 bases clipped from V and 5 bases from J, the junction kept 10 bases outside the gene matches. The CDR3 loop reads CASRDTGTGGGETQYF. The CDR3 nucleotides read TGTGCCAGCAGGGACACCGGGACAGGGGGCGGGGAGACCCAGTACTTC.

This chain joins TRBV19 and TRBJ1-5; weak D call: TRBD1 (6 bases). Looked up from germline, CDR1 is LNHDA and CDR2 is SQIVND (reference sequence). V lost 4 bases to trimming and J lost 2 bases, with 12 bases between them. CDR3 length: 15 residues. In DNA form, the CDR3 reads TGTGCCAGTAGTAGGACAGCCGGAGGCAATCAGCCCCAGCATTTT. Encoded protein: CASSRTAGGNQPQHF. Complete variable domain (other parts from reference TRBV19 and TRBJ1-5): DGGITQSPKYLFRKEGQNVTLSCEQNLNHDAMYWYRQDPGQGLRLIYYSQIVNDFQKGDIAEGYSVSREKKESFPLTVTSAQKNPTAFYLCASSRTAGGNQPQHFGDGTRLSIL.

This chain connects TRBV11-2 to TRBJ2-3; possibly TRBD1 for D (6 bases). V was cut by 5 bases and J by 3 bases, with 12 bases left in between. Germline V gene sequence: CDR1 SGHAT, CDR2 FQNNGV. The CDR3 loop spans 14 amino acids. The chain's CDR3 is CASSPGVLTDTQYF. CDR3 sequence (DNA): TGTGCCAGCAGCCCAGGGGTCTTAACAGATACGCAGTATTTT.

This chain uses TRBV5-1 with TRBJ2-2, with D uncertain. CDR3 length equals 15 residues. Trimming removed 2 bases from V and 4 bases from J, with 12 bases in between. Germline CDR1 SGHRS, CDR2 YFSETQ. The CDR3 is CASSFDTMGTGELFF. CDR3 nucleotide sequence: TGCGCCAGCAGCTTTGATACTATGGGCACCGGGGAGCTGTTTTTT.

This sequence joins TRBV23-1 and TRBJ2-1; tentative D call: TRBD1 (7 bases). TRBV23-1 is known as an ORF, though its function is uncertain. Trimming removed 2 bases from V and 10 bases from J, with 18 bases in between. The CDR3 length is 15 residues. DNA of the CDR3: TGCGCCAGCAGTCAACCCTCCGGGGGCAGGGGGGAGCAGTTCTTC. Its translation is CASSQPSGGRGEQFF.

The chain employs TRBV28 and TRBJ1-2; D is perhaps TRBD1 (5 bases). The CDR3 consists of 13 residues. Looked up from germline, CDR1 is MDHEN and CDR2 is SYDVKM. The V gene lost 4 bases and the J gene lost 9 bases, with 15 bases spanning the gap. Written as DNA, the CDR3 is TGTGCCAGCAGTTCCCTCTCCAGGGTGAGCTACACCTTC. This encodes CASSSLSRVSYTF.

The DNA for the CDR3 is TGTGCCAGCAGTTACGGGAGTCCTAGGAACAACAATGAGCAGTTCTTC. This sequence encodes CASSYGSPRNNNEQFF. The chain combines TRBV6-6 with TRBJ2-1, with a weak D call TRBD2 (5 bases). This CDR3 spans 16 amino acids. V gave up 2 bases and J gave up 5 bases, with 16 bases separating them. Germline V gene sequence: CDR1 MNHNY, CDR2 SVGAGI (reference sequence).

The rearrangement uses TRBV18 and TRBJ1-5; maybe TRBD1 (5 bases). Trimming shortened V by 3 bases and J by 5 bases, and 11 bases separated the two germline ends. The CDR3 consists of 14 residues. Germline lookup yields CDR1 KGHSH and CDR2 LQKENI. CDR3: CASSPSQGDQPQHF. The CDR3 DNA is TGTGCCAGCTCACCGAGTCAGGGCGATCAGCCCCAGCATTTT.